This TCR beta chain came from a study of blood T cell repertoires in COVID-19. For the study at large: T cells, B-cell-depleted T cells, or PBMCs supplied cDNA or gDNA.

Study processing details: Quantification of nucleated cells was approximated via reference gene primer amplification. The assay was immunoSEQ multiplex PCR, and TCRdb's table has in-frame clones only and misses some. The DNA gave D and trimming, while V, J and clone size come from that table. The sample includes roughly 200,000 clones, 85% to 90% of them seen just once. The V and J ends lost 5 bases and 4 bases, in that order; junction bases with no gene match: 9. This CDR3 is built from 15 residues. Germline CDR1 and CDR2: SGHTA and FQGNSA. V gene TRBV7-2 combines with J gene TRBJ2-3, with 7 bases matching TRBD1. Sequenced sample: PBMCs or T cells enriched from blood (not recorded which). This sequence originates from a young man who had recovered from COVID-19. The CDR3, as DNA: TGTGCCAGCAGCCCAACAGGGGTAGAAGCAGATACGCAGTATTTT. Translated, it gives CASSPTGVEADTQYF.